This TCR beta chain emerged from a study of blood T cell repertoires in COVID-19. Turning to the study itself: Acute and convalescent COVID-19 samples came from the United States, Italy and Spain. PBMCs, B-cell-depleted T cells, or T cells were the source of the cDNA or gDNA that made up the material.

Original handling: For nucleated cells, counts were estimated from reference gene primer amplification. The data were produced by immunoSEQ multiplex PCR, yet TCRdb's version contains in-frame clones alone and is incomplete. V and J calls and clone size come straight from that table; D and trimming were deduced from the DNA. The data show around 230,000 clones, with more than 80% seen just once and 3% to 4.5% held by the top ten. This CDR3 comprises 15 residues. Trimming stripped 1 base from V and 5 bases from J, with 15 bases between. The germline V gene encodes CDR1 KGHSH and CDR2 LQKENI. The rearrangement uses TRBV18 and TRBJ2-7; tentatively, D is TRBD1 (6 bases). The receptor was derived from a woman between 40 and 50 years old with acute COVID-19. The sequenced sample was PBMCs or T cells enriched from blood (not recorded which). The CDR3 loop reads CASSPQPYRENEQYF. The CDR3 DNA sequence: TGTGCCAGCTCACCACAGCCCTACAGGGAAAACGAGCAGTACTTC.